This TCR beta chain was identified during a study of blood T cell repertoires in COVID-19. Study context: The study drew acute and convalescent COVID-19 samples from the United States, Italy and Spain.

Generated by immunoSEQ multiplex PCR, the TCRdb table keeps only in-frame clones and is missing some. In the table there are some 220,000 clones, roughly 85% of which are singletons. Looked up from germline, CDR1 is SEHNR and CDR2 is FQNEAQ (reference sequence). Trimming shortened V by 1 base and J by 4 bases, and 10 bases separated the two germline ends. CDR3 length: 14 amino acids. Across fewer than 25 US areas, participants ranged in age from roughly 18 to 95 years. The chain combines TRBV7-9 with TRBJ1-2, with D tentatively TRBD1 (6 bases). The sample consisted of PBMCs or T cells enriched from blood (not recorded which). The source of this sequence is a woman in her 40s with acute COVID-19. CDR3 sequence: CASSLGTATYGYTF. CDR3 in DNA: TGTGCCAGCAGCTTAGGGACAGCTACCTATGGCTACACCTTC.